A single sample is the source of the 27 T cell receptor beta chains below, sequenced in a study of identical twins. TCRdb re-derived calls from the 5' RACE reads in MiXCR, one entry per CDR3 protein. Of around 550,000 distinct CDR3 sequences listed, roughly 15% were seen once; the top ten hold 0.35% to 0.45%. The data were also submitted as part of a second study, on yellow fever vaccine responses in identical twins.

Sample: CD4+ T cells sorted from blood. The receptors were gathered from a woman in her late teens or twenties in good health.

This chain links TRBV6-1 with TRBJ2-2; maybe TRBD2 (5 bases). Germline V gene sequence: CDR1 MNHNS, CDR2 SASEGT. The V end lost 7 bases, the J end lost 0 bases, and 12 bases lay between the germline ends. This CDR3 comprises 15 residues. The CDR3 sequence: CASIVRATNTGELFF. CDR3 nucleotide sequence: TGTGCCAGCATCGTGAGGGCTACGAACACCGGGGAGCTGTTTTTT.

V usage is TRBV28 and J usage is TRBJ2-2; 7 bases match TRBD1. The V gene's germline CDR1 is MDHEN and CDR2 SYDVKM. This CDR3 has 14 amino acids. With V trimmed by 8 bases and J by 0 bases, 3 bases remained unmatched. CDR3 sequence reads: CASAGGANTGELFF. As DNA, the CDR3 is TGTGCCAGCGCAGGGGGTGCGAACACCGGGGAGCTGTTTTTT.

The table lists this clonotype with many counts. The DNA for the CDR3 is TGCAGTGCCCTCCCCCCAGGGTCCAACGAGCAGTACGTC. It encodes CSALPPGSNEQYV. The chain recombines TRBV20-1 with TRBJ2-7; tentatively, D is TRBD1 (5 bases). The V gene's germline CDR1 is DFQATT and CDR2 SNEGSKA (reference sequence). The CDR3 loop spans 13 amino acids. V dropped 6 bases and J dropped 5 bases, with 17 bases sitting between them.

The rearrangement uses TRBV12-3 or TRBV12-4 and TRBJ2-2; the D gene is possibly TRBD1 (6 bases). Trimming removed 2 bases from V and 6 bases from J, with 16 bases in between. This CDR3 is 16 amino acids long. CDR3 nucleotide sequence: TGTGCCAGCAGTTTAAGTGGCCAGGGGTTTGCCGGGGAGCTGTTTTTT. It is translated as CASSLSGQGFAGELFF.

A single count supports this clonotype. J is TRBJ2-3 and V is TRBV28; D call uncertain. Germline V lookup: CDR1 MDHEN, CDR2 SYDVKM. CDR3 length equals 13 residues. V shed 1 base and J shed 8 bases, with 10 bases lying between them. DNA of the CDR3: TGTGCCAGCAGTTTATACGAGTCGGGTACGCAGTATTTT. This gives the protein CASSLYESGTQYF.

This clonotype was picked up many times. V is TRBV13 and J is TRBJ2-3, with 7 nucleotides matching TRBD2. The V gene's germline CDR1 is PRHDT and CDR2 FYEKMQ (reference sequence). Trimming at V came to 3 bases and at J to 5 bases, leaving 11 bases not matched to a gene. This CDR3 contains 16 residues. The CDR3 loop is CASSFPSGEQKDTQYF. The CDR3 DNA reads as TGTGCCAGCAGCTTCCCTAGCGGAGAACAAAAAGATACGCAGTATTTT.

J is TRBJ2-1 and V is TRBV20-1; 10 bases align to TRBD2. Germline V lookup: CDR1 DFQATT, CDR2 SNEGSKA (reference sequence). V shed 2 bases, J shed 0 bases, and the junction held 4 bases outside the gene matches. This CDR3 comprises 16 residues. The CDR3 nucleotides are TGCAGTGCTAGACCACTAGCGGGGCTCTCCTACAATGAGCAGTTCTTC. Encoded protein: CSARPLAGLSYNEQFF.

This clonotype was counted between two and nine times. The chain employs TRBV12-3 or TRBV12-4 and TRBJ2-3; the D is unclear. With 6 bases removed from V and 6 bases from J, the gap between germline ends came to 10 bases. The CDR3 has 12 residues. The CDR3 reads CASSTMGDTQYF. For the CDR3, the DNA is TGTGCCAGCAGCACTATGGGGGATACGCAGTATTTT.

The rearrangement links TRBV5-1 to TRBJ1-1; the match to TRBD1 covers 8 bases. The germline CDR1 and CDR2 sequences are SGHRS and YFSETQ. V was clipped by 4 bases and J by 7 bases; unmatched bases: 9. The CDR3 runs 14 residues. Here the CDR3 reads CASSLQGDAGEAFF. The CDR3, as DNA: TGCGCCAGCAGCCTACAGGGGGACGCTGGTGAAGCTTTCTTT.

The V gene is TRBV27, the J gene TRBJ2-2; D is perhaps TRBD1 (5 bases). The CDR3 covers 14 residues. The V gene lost 11 bases and the J gene lost 2 bases, with 15 bases spanning the gap. CDR1 MNHEY and CDR2 SMNVEV come from the germline V gene (reference sequence). In DNA, the CDR3 is TGTGCCTCCCAAGCGTGGACAAACACCGGGGAGCTGTTTTTT. Translated, it gives CASQAWTNTGELFF.

The chain combines TRBV5-1 with TRBJ2-2; D remains unclear. There are 16 residues in the CDR3. Germline CDR1 SGHRS, CDR2 YFSETQ. Trimming removed 1 base from V and 6 bases from J, with 16 bases in between. CDR3 DNA: TGCGCCAGCAGCTTGTACGGCCTACACGGGTCCGGGGAGCTGTTTTTT. This translates into CASSLYGLHGSGELFF.

The V call is TRBV11-2, the J call TRBJ1-2; 7 positions agree with TRBD1. Trimming took 5 bases from V and 6 from J; bases not matched to a gene: 6. The CDR3 has 13 amino acids. Germline CDR1 is SGHAT and CDR2 is FQNNGV. The CDR3 sequence is CASSHGQVDGYTF. The CDR3 DNA reads as TGTGCCAGCAGCCATGGACAGGTTGATGGCTACACCTTC.

This clonotype appeared a single time. In DNA, the CDR3 is TGCAGTGCTAGAGCGGTAGCGGGGGGGGCCGGGGAGCTGTTTTTT. Amino acid sequence: CSARAVAGGAGELFF. This chain links TRBV20-1 with TRBJ2-2; 11 nucleotides line up with TRBD2. Germline-derived CDR1 and CDR2 are DFQATT and SNEGSKA (reference sequence). This CDR3 spans 15 amino acids. V trimming: 1 base; J trimming: 6 bases; junction bases outside the gene matches: 4.

The chain joins TRBV7-2 to TRBJ2-7, with D unresolved. Trimming took 2 bases from V and 3 from J, leaving 8 bases between them. The germline gives CDR1 SGHTA, CDR2 FQGNSA. This CDR3 contains 13 residues. Here the CDR3 reads CASSLRLDYEQYF. CDR3 coding DNA: TGTGCCAGCAGCTTAAGACTGGACTACGAGCAGTACTTC.

This chain connects TRBV20-1 to TRBJ2-5; D is uncertain. V lost 0 bases and J 4 bases, leaving 9 bases between the germline ends. Germline CDR1 DFQATT, CDR2 SNEGSKA (reference sequence). The CDR3 totals 13 residues. The CDR3 is CSARDGQTETQYF. Here the CDR3 DNA reads TGCAGTGCTAGAGATGGTCAGACAGAGACCCAGTACTTC.

A few counts support this clonotype. The rearrangement uses TRBV19 and TRBJ2-2; tentative D call: TRBD2 (6 bases). The ends were cut back, 8 bases at V and 0 bases at J, with 16 bases in the middle. The CDR3 extends over 16 amino acids. Germline V CDR1 and CDR2: LNHDA, SQIVND (reference sequence). CDR3 sequence: CASRRTGTSNTGELFF. DNA for the CDR3: TGTGCCAGTCGCAGAACCGGGACTTCGAACACCGGGGAGCTGTTTTTT.

The V and J genes are TRBV5-6 and TRBJ2-3; the D is unclear. This CDR3 spans 14 amino acids. Trimming took off 3 bases at V and 1 base at J, with 9 bases between the two ends. CDR1 and CDR2 from the germline V gene are SGHDT and YYEEEE. Here the CDR3 DNA reads TGTGCCAGCAGCTCGTTGAGCGGCACAGATACGCAGTATTTT. Its protein is CASSSLSGTDTQYF.

This chain links TRBV11-1 with TRBJ1-2, with a weak D call TRBD1 (5 bases). CDR3 length: 18 amino acids. The V and J ends lost 2 bases and 0 bases respectively, with 19 bases between them. CDR1 SGHAT and CDR2 FQDESV come from the germline V gene (reference sequence). The CDR3 spells CASSLRGILAESNYGYTF. DNA of the CDR3: TGTGCCAGCAGCTTAAGGGGTATTCTCGCAGAATCTAACTATGGCTACACCTTC.

J is TRBJ2-7 and V is TRBV10-3; 10 positions agree with TRBD1. The germline V gene has CDR1 ENHRY and CDR2 SYGVKD. The CDR3 is made up of 15 amino acids. J gave up 13 bases and V 6 bases, and 18 bases lay outside the gene matches. Here the CDR3 reads CAIRPNRQGAADFYF. CDR3 DNA: TGTGCCATCAGGCCAAACCGACAGGGGGCCGCCGATTTTTACTTC.

The V gene is TRBV15, the J gene TRBJ2-5, with 7 bases aligning to TRBD1. Germline V lookup: CDR1 LNHNV, CDR2 YYDKDF (reference sequence). This CDR3 is built from 13 residues. V lost 3 bases, J lost 4 bases, and 2 bases stayed unmatched. CDR3 sequence: CATSRTGLETQYF. In DNA form, the CDR3 reads TGTGCCACCAGCAGGACAGGGTTAGAGACCCAGTACTTC.

In its sample, this clonotype was seen a few times. J is TRBJ2-1 and V is TRBV5-1, with D perhaps TRBD2 (6 bases). The CDR3 length is 13 residues. Deletions cut 7 bases from V and 3 bases from J, with 11 bases between. Germline V gene lookup returns CDR1 SGHRS and CDR2 YFSETQ. The CDR3 reads CASGYGSYNEQFF. The DNA for the CDR3 is TGCGCCAGCGGTTACGGGAGCTACAATGAGCAGTTCTTC.

The genes are TRBV5-1 and TRBJ2-1; D possibly corresponds to TRBD1 (7 bases). Trimming cost V 4 bases and J 10 bases, with 15 bases left between them. The CDR3 has 13 residues. Germline V lookup: CDR1 SGHRS, CDR2 YFSETQ. DNA for the CDR3: TGCGCCAGCAGCGCGGGACAGACATTGGAGCAGTTCTTC. Its translation is CASSAGQTLEQFF.

The chain combines TRBV10-3 with TRBJ2-7, with D unresolved. This CDR3 has 12 residues. V was cut by 6 bases and J by 6 bases, with 12 bases left in between. Germline V gene lookup returns CDR1 ENHRY and CDR2 SYGVKD. Written as DNA, the CDR3 is TGTGCCATCAGACATGACGGGCTCGAGCAGTACTTC. It yields the protein CAIRHDGLEQYF.

This clonotype turned up a few times. The chain links TRBV5-1 to TRBJ2-1; 7 bases fit TRBD1. The V and J ends lost 6 bases and 6 bases, in that order; junction bases with no gene match: 9. Germline V gene lookup returns CDR1 SGHRS and CDR2 YFSETQ. This CDR3 has 14 amino acids. CDR3 region: CASNSGTELNEQFF. The CDR3 region has the DNA TGCGCCAGCAATTCCGGGACAGAACTCAATGAGCAGTTCTTC.

This clonotype was counted only a few times. The genes are TRBV4-2 and TRBJ2-6; D is ambiguous. V gave up 0 bases and J gave up 0 bases, with 12 bases separating them. The germline gives CDR1 LGHNA, CDR2 YNFKEQ. The CDR3 loop spans 18 amino acids. DNA for the CDR3: TGTGCCAGCAGCCAAGATTACGTCTCTTCCTCTGGGGCCAACGTCCTGACTTTC. It translates to CASSQDYVSSSGANVLTF.

There are many counts of this clonotype. The CDR3, as DNA: TGCAGCGATCTATCCATTAGCGGGAGGGCCCTTGAGCAGTTCTTC. This sequence encodes CSDLSISGRALEQFF. This chain uses TRBV29-1 with TRBJ2-1, with TRBD2 identical over 11 bases. J gave up 9 bases and V 7 bases, and 14 bases lay outside the gene matches. There are 15 residues in the CDR3. The germline V gene encodes CDR1 SQVTM and CDR2 ANQGSEA.

The chain combines TRBV2 with TRBJ2-4; TRBD1 matches 8 bases. The CDR3 sequence is 14 residues long. From germline, CDR1 is SNHLY and CDR2 FYNNEI. Germline trimming cut 2 bases from V and 7 bases from J; bases unmatched to any gene: 4. The CDR3 here is CASSEQTGVNIQYF. CDR3 nucleotides: TGTGCCAGCAGTGAACAGACAGGGGTGAACATTCAGTACTTC.